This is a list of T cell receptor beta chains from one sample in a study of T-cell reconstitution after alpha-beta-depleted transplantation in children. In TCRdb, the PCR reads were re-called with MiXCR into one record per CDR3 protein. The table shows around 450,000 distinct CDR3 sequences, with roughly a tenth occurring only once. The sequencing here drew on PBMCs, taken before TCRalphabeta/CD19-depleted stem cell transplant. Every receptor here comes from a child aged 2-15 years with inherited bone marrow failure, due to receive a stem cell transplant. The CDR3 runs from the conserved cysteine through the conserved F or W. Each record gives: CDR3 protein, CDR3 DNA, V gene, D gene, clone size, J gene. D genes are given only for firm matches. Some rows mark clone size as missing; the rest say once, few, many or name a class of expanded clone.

cdr3_aa: CASSYQKGLAGVDEQFF
cdr3_nt: TGTGCCAGCAGTTACCAAAAAGGACTAGCGGGAGTTGATGAGCAGTTCTTC
v_call: TRBV6-5
d_call: TRBD2
clone_size: many
j_call: TRBJ2-1

cdr3_aa: CASSPRRAGANVLTF
cdr3_nt: TGTGCCAGCAGCCCCCGGCGGGCCGGGGCCAACGTCCTGACTTTC
v_call: TRBV7-2
d_call: -
clone_size: few
j_call: TRBJ2-6

cdr3_aa: CASSLGGLPGTIYGYTF
cdr3_nt: TGTGCCAGCAGTTTAGGGGGGCTCCCCGGGACGATATATGGCTACACCTTC
v_call: TRBV12-3/TRBV12-4
d_call: -
clone_size: few
j_call: TRBJ1-2

cdr3_aa: CASSLNPGEETQYF
cdr3_nt: TGTGCCAGCAGTTTGAACCCGGGAGAAGAGACCCAGTACTTC
v_call: TRBV12-3/TRBV12-4
d_call: -
clone_size: many
j_call: TRBJ2-5

cdr3_aa: CSARRGSPSYEQYF
cdr3_nt: TGCAGTGCTAGACGGGGGAGCCCATCCTACGAGCAGTACTTC
v_call: TRBV20-1
d_call: -
clone_size: many
j_call: TRBJ2-7

cdr3_aa: CSVGTMNTEAFF
cdr3_nt: TGCAGCGTTGGGACCATGAACACTGAAGCTTTCTTT
v_call: TRBV29-1
d_call: -
clone_size: many
j_call: TRBJ1-1

cdr3_aa: CASTKQGATGELFF
cdr3_nt: TGTGCCAGCACTAAACAGGGGGCTACCGGGGAGCTGTTTTTT
v_call: TRBV27
d_call: TRBD1
clone_size: many
j_call: TRBJ2-2

cdr3_aa: CASSFEGGAPYNEQFF
cdr3_nt: TGTGCCAGCAGCTTTGAAGGCGGCGCCCCCTACAATGAGCAGTTCTTC
v_call: TRBV7-2
d_call: -
clone_size: -
j_call: TRBJ2-1

cdr3_aa: CASSQDPRSTDTQYF
cdr3_nt: TGCGCCAGCAGCCAAGACCCGCGGAGCACAGATACGCAGTATTTT
v_call: TRBV4-3
d_call: -
clone_size: many
j_call: TRBJ2-3

cdr3_aa: CASSPNNGMVETQYF
cdr3_nt: TGCGCCAGCAGCCCCAATAACGGGATGGTGGAGACCCAGTACTTC
v_call: TRBV4-3
d_call: -
clone_size: many
j_call: TRBJ2-5

cdr3_aa: CASSPVGEANYNEQFF
cdr3_nt: TGTGCCAGCAGCCCCGTAGGGGAGGCCAACTACAATGAGCAGTTCTTC
v_call: TRBV9
d_call: -
clone_size: many
j_call: TRBJ2-1

cdr3_aa: CASRPNSGGATQYF
cdr3_nt: TGTGCCAGCAGGCCCAATTCGGGAGGGGCTACGCAGTATTTT
v_call: TRBV12-3/TRBV12-4
d_call: TRBD2
clone_size: many
j_call: TRBJ2-3

cdr3_aa: CASSYWNRDKDIQYF
cdr3_nt: TGTGCCAGCAGTTATTGGAACAGGGATAAGGACATTCAGTACTTC
v_call: TRBV6-9
d_call: -
clone_size: many
j_call: TRBJ2-4

cdr3_aa: CSPIKGLPPNEQFF
cdr3_nt: TGCAGTCCTATCAAGGGCCTCCCCCCCAATGAGCAGTTCTTC
v_call: TRBV20-1
d_call: -
clone_size: -
j_call: TRBJ2-1

cdr3_aa: CASCPRQGPVQETQYF
cdr3_nt: TGTGCCAGCTGCCCGAGACAGGGCCCGGTCCAAGAGACCCAGTACTTC
v_call: TRBV12-3/TRBV12-4
d_call: TRBD1
clone_size: -
j_call: TRBJ2-5

cdr3_aa: CASSLGKGTDTQYF
cdr3_nt: TGTGCCAGCAGCTTGGGGAAGGGCACAGATACGCAGTATTTT
v_call: TRBV5-5
d_call: -
clone_size: many
j_call: TRBJ2-3

cdr3_aa: CASRRSQGTGELFF
cdr3_nt: TGTGCCAGCAGGAGAAGTCAGGGGACCGGGGAGCTGTTTTTT
v_call: TRBV6-1
d_call: -
clone_size: many
j_call: TRBJ2-2